Sequencing of this T cell receptor (beta chain) was carried out in a study of blood T cell repertoires in COVID-19 (dated by TCRdb to between 2020 and 2021). For the study in its entirety: Samples covering the acute and convalescent phases of COVID-19 were provided by collaborators in the United States, Italy and Spain. The material from the prospective study consisted of cDNA or gDNA derived from T cells, B-cell-depleted T cells, or PBMCs. The dataset comprised deeply sampled blood TCRbeta repertoires from subjects exposed to, actively infected with, or recovered from COVID-19. The repertoires were released in a freely available public database meant as a resource for research on the immune response to SARS-CoV-2. Samples came from the ongoing ImmuneRACE study (first 160 participants) plus 1,254 subjects from 6 global collaborators. A de-identified subject ID, COVID-19 status, age in years and sex were almost always included in the sample metadata. HLA class I and class II types, where available, came from metadata supplied by the sample provider rather than from assay-based typing. Study-wide conclusions, independent of this receptor: The amount of clinical and demographic metadata varied by source and participant and was provided uncurated.

The immunoSEQ Assay, a bias-controlled multiplex PCR, was used to amplify TCRbeta CDR3 regions from genomic DNA. The original pipeline was this. The number of nucleated cells in each sample was estimated from the amplification of reference gene primers within the assay. Sequence reads were collapsed and filtered to measure the absolute abundance of every unique TCRbeta CDR3 rearrangement. Productive Simpson clonality was computed per sample as the square root of Simpson's diversity index over productive rearrangements. In its TCRdb copy, this immuneACCESS table keeps in-frame sequences only and misses some clones. Where compared with another copy, unresolved V genes explain less than half of these, and the others have no known cause. V and J calls and clone size are those listed in that table; D and trimming were worked out from the DNA. The sample profile shows 200,000 to 300,000 clones; around nine tenths of them were found once. Approximately 2.4% of the sample rests with the top ten.

Details on this clone: This receptor's antigen is unknown. One base away there is no much larger clone; base qualities are not given.

Relative to germline, V is 4 bases shorter and J is 6 bases shorter, with 7 bases between their ends. CDR1 and CDR2 are read off the germline V gene as SGHTA and FQGNSA. CDR3 length: 13 amino acids, cysteine to phenylalanine. This entry keeps only the CDR3 DNA: 39 bases, framed from base 1. Participants in the prospective study were enrolled through a virtual design, were aged 18 to 89 years, and lived in approximately 24 United States geographic areas. In the prospective study, cohorts were assigned on the basis of participant-reported clinical history obtained from a screening survey and a study questionnaire. Recovered participants in ImmuneRACE Cohort 3 were defined as having two consecutive negative NP/OP PCR tests, clearance from a healthcare professional, or resolution of symptoms. Each participant in the prospective study had whole blood, serum and a nasopharyngeal or oropharyngeal swab collected by mobile phlebotomists. Prospective study participants could optionally give additional blood draws and questionnaires over an approximately two-month period. Before DNA extraction, prospective study blood samples were shipped either frozen or at room temperature.

Specimen: PBMCs or T cells enriched from blood (not recorded which). This sequence uses TRBV7-2 and TRBJ1-6, with the identity of the D gene unclear. The TCR sequence derives from a woman between 18 and 29 years old who had recovered from COVID-19. DNA sequence: TGTGCCAGCAGCTCTCAGTCTAATTCACCCCTCCACTTT. It specifies CASSSQSNSPLHF.